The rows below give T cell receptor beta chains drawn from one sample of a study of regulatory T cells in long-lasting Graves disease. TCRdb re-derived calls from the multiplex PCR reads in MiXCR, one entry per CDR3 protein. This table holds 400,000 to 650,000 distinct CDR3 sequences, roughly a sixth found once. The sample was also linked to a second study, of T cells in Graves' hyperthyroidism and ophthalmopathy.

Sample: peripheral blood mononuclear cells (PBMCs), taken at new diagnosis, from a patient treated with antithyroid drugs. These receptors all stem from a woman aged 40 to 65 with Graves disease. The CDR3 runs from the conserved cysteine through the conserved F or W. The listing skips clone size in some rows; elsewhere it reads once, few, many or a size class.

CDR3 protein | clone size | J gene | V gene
CATKADRGVSSTGELFF | few | TRBJ2-2 | TRBV19
CASSPRQGSDSPLHF | many | TRBJ1-6 | TRBV18
CASSLGRYTTGRTEAFF | many | TRBJ1-1 | TRBV11-2
CASTIGQGPHQPQHF | - | TRBJ1-5 | TRBV19
CASSQEGRGYTF | many | TRBJ1-2 | TRBV3-1
CASTLGGGLYEQYF | many | TRBJ2-7 | TRBV12-3/TRBV12-4
CAGSKGQGNYQPQHF | few | TRBJ1-5 | TRBV7-9
CASWKGGGTEAFF | many | TRBJ1-1 | TRBV7-9
CATAGTGGVGELFF | few | TRBJ2-2 | TRBV14
CASRRRQGQETQYF | many | TRBJ2-5 | TRBV2
CASSGGDKNQPQHF | - | TRBJ1-5 | TRBV19
CASSVGLAGGSPTYEQYF | few | TRBJ2-7 | TRBV5-1
CASSPLPTQGSGELFF | - | TRBJ2-2 | TRBV5-1
CSARDKTGPEETQYF | many | TRBJ2-5 | TRBV20-1
CASSINPGYQETQYF | - | TRBJ2-5 | TRBV19
CASSQVPSYGGMPYEQYF | few | TRBJ2-7 | TRBV4-2
CASSFEIAEQFF | few | TRBJ2-1 | TRBV5-1
CASSLEGLQETQYF | many | TRBJ2-5 | TRBV11-2
CASSLVEAGESEAFF | - | TRBJ1-1 | TRBV7-9
CASSTGQPNSNQPQHF | few | TRBJ1-5 | TRBV19
CASRGGGWDLQQFF | many | TRBJ2-1 | TRBV5-1
CASSESPHLNTEAFF | - | TRBJ1-1 | TRBV10-2
CASAPNRLSGAQGELFF | - | TRBJ2-2 | TRBV7-3
CASSYSGYSYEQCF | - | TRBJ2-7 | TRBV7-2
CSARDWGREHEQYF | many | TRBJ2-7 | TRBV20-1
CSARDRARGGFRSYNEQFF | many | TRBJ2-1 | TRBV20-1
CAWSDPLPGLAVSTDTQYF | - | TRBJ2-3 | TRBV30
CATSDWSGAGELFF | few | TRBJ2-2 | TRBV24-1
CASSDLYNSPLHF | - | TRBJ1-6 | TRBV6-1
CASSFGRGIGQPQHF | few | TRBJ1-5 | TRBV7-2
CASSFSTGSNTEAFF | many | TRBJ1-1 | TRBV6-5
CASSPISGTGHTEAFF | many | TRBJ1-1 | TRBV7-9
CASSLAAVNQPQHF | many | TRBJ1-5 | TRBV12-3/TRBV12-4
CAETPGRGSGNTIYF | - | TRBJ1-3 | TRBV27
CASSFSRGAEAFF | many | TRBJ1-1 | TRBV12-3/TRBV12-4
CASSVLSGGANEQFF | many | TRBJ2-1 | TRBV27
CASKRMGTGEFNGYTF | many | TRBJ1-2 | TRBV2
CATSRDRLFYEQYF | - | TRBJ2-7 | TRBV15
CASMGALNTEAFF | - | TRBJ1-1 | TRBV6-1
CASSPGGTVFSYNEQFF | many | TRBJ2-1 | TRBV11-2
CASSFPGTGTYEQYF | many | TRBJ2-7 | TRBV12-3/TRBV12-4
CASSLKAGQPPYNEQFF | few | TRBJ2-1 | TRBV7-6
CASRFIGQGSMNTEAFF | many | TRBJ1-1 | TRBV3-1
CASSHRLAVSEETQYF | - | TRBJ2-5 | TRBV5-1
CASSVAGFSTDTQYF | - | TRBJ2-3 | TRBV9
CASSSIVIDNSPLHF | few | TRBJ1-6 | TRBV27
CAIRTEGTGGHEQYF | many | TRBJ2-7 | TRBV10-3